These T cell receptor beta chains were read from a single sample in a study of blood T cells in healthy people across ages. TCRdb processed the 5' RACE reads anew with MiXCR; each CDR3 protein has one entry. There are 850,000 or so distinct CDR3 sequences in the sample; 29% occur only once, and 15% to 20% lies in the top ten. The sequenced sample was blood. These receptors were obtained from an elderly woman in good health. Both conserved end residues are trimmed from each CDR3. Each record gives: V gene, CDR3 protein.

V gene: TRBV7-2
CDR3 protein: ASSLGAAGGTEAF

V gene: TRBV3-1
CDR3 protein: ASSPFGGIQETQY

V gene: TRBV5-1
CDR3 protein: ASSCRDGSMRNQPQH

V gene: TRBV7-8
CDR3 protein: ASSLVAGSRGYT

V gene: TRBV12-3/TRBV12-4
CDR3 protein: ASTLFPAGAGELF

V gene: TRBV7-6
CDR3 protein: ASSLGPDRNEQF

V gene: TRBV18
CDR3 protein: ASSPRTGGHSTNEKLF

V gene: TRBV30
CDR3 protein: AWKGLPIGEAF

V gene: TRBV12-3/TRBV12-4
CDR3 protein: ASSSQVGFSSGANVLT

V gene: TRBV7-2
CDR3 protein: ASSNPSRQGLGANVLT

V gene: TRBV12-3/TRBV12-4
CDR3 protein: ASSSKILTGADTQY

V gene: TRBV4-3
CDR3 protein: ASSQEVRGGGQGTQY

V gene: TRBV7-2
CDR3 protein: ASSSLLLAAAVETQY

V gene: TRBV12-3/TRBV12-4
CDR3 protein: ASGHREGPDTQY

V gene: TRBV30
CDR3 protein: AWSRTGDYGYT

V gene: TRBV6-5
CDR3 protein: ASRSSGTGLEKLF

V gene: TRBV6-2/TRBV6-3
CDR3 protein: ASRMTGSVNQPQH

V gene: TRBV20-1
CDR3 protein: SAGGRGPSNTIY

V gene: TRBV29-1
CDR3 protein: SVGPSNTYEQY

V gene: TRBV30
CDR3 protein: AWNGGAGEQF

V gene: TRBV6-2/TRBV6-3
CDR3 protein: ASSDTDRRPYEQY

V gene: TRBV6-1
CDR3 protein: ASRGTVSTDTQY

V gene: TRBV30
CDR3 protein: AWSAPGGNQPQH

V gene: TRBV20-1
CDR3 protein: SARGTNTIY

V gene: TRBV27
CDR3 protein: ASTLRQGVFYEQY

V gene: TRBV7-2
CDR3 protein: ASSFVTSGEQY

V gene: TRBV6-5
CDR3 protein: ASSYSPLAGAYNEQF